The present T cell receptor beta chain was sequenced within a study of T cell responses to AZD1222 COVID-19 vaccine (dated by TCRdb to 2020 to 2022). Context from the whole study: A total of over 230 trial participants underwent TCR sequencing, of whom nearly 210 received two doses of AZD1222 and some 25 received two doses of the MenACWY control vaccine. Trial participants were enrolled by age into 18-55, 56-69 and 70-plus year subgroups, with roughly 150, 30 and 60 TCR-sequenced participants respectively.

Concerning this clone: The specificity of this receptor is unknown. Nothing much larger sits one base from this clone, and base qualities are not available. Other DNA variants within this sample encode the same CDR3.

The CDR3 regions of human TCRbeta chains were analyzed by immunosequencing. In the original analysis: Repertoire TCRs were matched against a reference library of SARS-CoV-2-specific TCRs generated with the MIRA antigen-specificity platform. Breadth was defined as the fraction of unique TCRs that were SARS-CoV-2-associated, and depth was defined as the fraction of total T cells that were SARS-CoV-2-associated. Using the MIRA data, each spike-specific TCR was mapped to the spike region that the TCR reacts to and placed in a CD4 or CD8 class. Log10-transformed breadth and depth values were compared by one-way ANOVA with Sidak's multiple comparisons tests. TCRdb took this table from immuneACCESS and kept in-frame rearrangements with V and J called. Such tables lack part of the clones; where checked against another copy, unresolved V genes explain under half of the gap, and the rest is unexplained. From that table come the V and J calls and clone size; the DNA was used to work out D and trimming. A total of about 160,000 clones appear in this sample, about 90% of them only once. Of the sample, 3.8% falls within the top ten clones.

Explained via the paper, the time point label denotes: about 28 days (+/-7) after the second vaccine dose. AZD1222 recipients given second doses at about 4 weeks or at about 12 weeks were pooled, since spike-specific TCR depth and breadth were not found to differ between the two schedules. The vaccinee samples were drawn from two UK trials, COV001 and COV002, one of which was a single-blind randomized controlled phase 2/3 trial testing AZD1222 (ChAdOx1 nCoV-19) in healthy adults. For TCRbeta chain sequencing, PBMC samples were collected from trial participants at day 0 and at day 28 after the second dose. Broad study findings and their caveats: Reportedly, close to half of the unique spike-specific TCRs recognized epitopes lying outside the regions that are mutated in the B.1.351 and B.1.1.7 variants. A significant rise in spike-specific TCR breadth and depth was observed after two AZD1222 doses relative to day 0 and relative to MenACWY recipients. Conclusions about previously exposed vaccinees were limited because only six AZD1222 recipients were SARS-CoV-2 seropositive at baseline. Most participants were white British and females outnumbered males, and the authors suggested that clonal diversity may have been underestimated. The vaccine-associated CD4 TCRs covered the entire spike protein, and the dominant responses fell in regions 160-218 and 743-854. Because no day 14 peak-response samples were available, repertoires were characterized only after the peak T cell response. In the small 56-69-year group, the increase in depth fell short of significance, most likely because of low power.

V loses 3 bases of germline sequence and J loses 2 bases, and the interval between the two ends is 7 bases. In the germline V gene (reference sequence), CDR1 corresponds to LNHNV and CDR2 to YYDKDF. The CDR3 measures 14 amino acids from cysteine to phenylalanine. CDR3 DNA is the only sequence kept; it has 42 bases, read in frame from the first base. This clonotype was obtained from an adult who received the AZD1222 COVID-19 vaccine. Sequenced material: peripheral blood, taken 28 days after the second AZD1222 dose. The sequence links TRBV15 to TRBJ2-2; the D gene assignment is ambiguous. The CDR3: CATSRGLNTGELFF. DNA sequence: TGTGCCACCAGCAGGGGCCTTAACACCGGGGAGCTGTTTTTT.